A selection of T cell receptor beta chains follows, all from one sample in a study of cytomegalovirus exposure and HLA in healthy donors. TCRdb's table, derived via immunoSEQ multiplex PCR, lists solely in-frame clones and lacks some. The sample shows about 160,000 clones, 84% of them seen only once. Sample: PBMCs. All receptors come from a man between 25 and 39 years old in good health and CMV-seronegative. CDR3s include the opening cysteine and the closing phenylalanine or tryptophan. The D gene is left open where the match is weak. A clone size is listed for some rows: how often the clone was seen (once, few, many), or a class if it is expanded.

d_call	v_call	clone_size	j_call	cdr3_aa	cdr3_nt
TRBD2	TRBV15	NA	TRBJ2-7	CATSSPAGVFYEQYF	TGTGCCACCAGCAGCCCAGCGGGAGTGTTTTATGAGCAGTACTTC
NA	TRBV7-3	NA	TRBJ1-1	CASSLRRGIDTEAFF	TGTGCCAGCAGCTTAAGGCGGGGGATCGACACTGAAGCTTTCTTT
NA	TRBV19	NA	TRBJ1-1	CASSPTRGNTEAFF	TGTGCCAGTAGTCCTACGAGAGGGAACACTGAAGCTTTCTTT
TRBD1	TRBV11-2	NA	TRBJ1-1	CASSSQRGGQGGTEAFF	TGTGCCAGCAGCTCCCAAAGGGGGGGACAGGGCGGCACTGAAGCTTTCTTT
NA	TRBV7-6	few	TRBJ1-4	CASSYKAGINEKLFF	TGTGCCAGCAGCTACAAAGCGGGGATTAATGAAAAACTGTTTTTT
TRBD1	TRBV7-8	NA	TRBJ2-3	CASIGTRDRGFGTQYF	TGTGCCAGCATCGGAACCCGGGACAGGGGTTTTGGTACGCAGTATTTT
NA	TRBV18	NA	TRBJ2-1	CASSPLNEQFF	TGTGCCAGCTCACCCCTGAATGAGCAGTTCTTC
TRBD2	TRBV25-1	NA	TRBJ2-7	CASSALAGPYEQYF	TGTGCCAGCAGTGCACTAGCGGGCCCCTACGAGCAGTACTTC
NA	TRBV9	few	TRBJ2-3	CASSVESRTSTDTQYF	TGTGCCAGCAGCGTAGAGTCGAGGACAAGCACAGATACGCAGTATTTT
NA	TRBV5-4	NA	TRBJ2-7	CASSSQTASVYEQYF	TGTGCCAGCAGCTCACAGACGGCCTCCGTCTACGAGCAGTACTTC
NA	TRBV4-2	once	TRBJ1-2	CASSQAGGNYVYGYTF	TGTGCCAGCAGCCAAGCGGGGGGCAATTACGTCTATGGCTACACCTTC
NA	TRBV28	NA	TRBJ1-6	CASSLPGLYNSPLHF	TGTGCCAGCAGCCTTCCTGGCCTCTATAATTCACCCCTCCACTTT
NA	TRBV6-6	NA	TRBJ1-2	CASSYDNNYGYTF	TGTGCCAGCAGTTACGACAATAACTATGGCTACACCTTC
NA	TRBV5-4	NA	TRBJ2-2	CASSPLLTGELFF	TGTGCCAGCAGCCCCTTACTCACCGGGGAGCTGTTTTTT
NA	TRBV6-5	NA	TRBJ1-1	CASSFREGNTEAFF	TGTGCCAGCAGCTTTCGGGAAGGGAACACTGAAGCTTTCTTT
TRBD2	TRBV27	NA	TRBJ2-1	CASSFLSGGANEQFF	TGTGCCAGCAGTTTTTTGAGCGGGGGGGCTAATGAGCAGTTCTTC
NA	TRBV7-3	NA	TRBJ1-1	CASSLTGGNTEAFF	TGTGCCAGCAGCTTAACGGGAGGGAACACTGAAGCTTTCTTT
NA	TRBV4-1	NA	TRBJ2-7	CASSYRGGTYEQYF	TGCGCCAGCAGTTACAGGGGGGGTACCTACGAGCAGTACTTC
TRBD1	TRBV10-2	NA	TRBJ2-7	CASSFPAFSGTGTSYEQYF	TGCGCCAGCAGCTTCCCCGCTTTTTCCGGGACAGGCACATCCTACGAGCAGTACTTC
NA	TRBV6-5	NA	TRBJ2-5	CASRRPGRETQYF	TGTGCCAGCAGGAGGCCTGGCCGGGAGACCCAGTACTTC
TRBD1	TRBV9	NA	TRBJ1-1	CASSEEGQGTDEAFF	TGTGCCAGCAGTGAAGAAGGACAGGGGACTGATGAAGCTTTCTTT
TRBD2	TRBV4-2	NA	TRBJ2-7	CASSQGLAGGYEQYF	TGTGCCAGCAGCCAAGGACTAGCGGGAGGGTACGAGCAGTACTTC
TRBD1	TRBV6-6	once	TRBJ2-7	CATRTGSLYEQYF	TGTGCCACCCGGACAGGGTCTCTCTACGAGCAGTACTTC
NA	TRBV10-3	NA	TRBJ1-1	CAISDIRQARAFF	TGTGCCATCAGTGATATACGACAGGCGAGAGCTTTCTTT
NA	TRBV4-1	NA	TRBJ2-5	CASSQDMEETQYF	TGCGCCAGCAGCCAAGATATGGAGGAGACCCAGTACTTC
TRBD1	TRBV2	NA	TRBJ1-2	CATTPQDRPVGGYTF	TGTGCCACCACACCCCAGGACAGGCCGGTTGGAGGCTACACCTTC
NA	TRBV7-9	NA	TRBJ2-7	CASSLGRGTYEQYF	TGTGCCAGCAGCTTAGGCAGGGGAACCTACGAGCAGTACTTC
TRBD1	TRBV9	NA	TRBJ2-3	CASSGTGWDTQYF	TGTGCCAGCAGCGGGACAGGGTGGGATACGCAGTATTTT
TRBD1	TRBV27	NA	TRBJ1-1	CASSLRDRHTEAFF	TGTGCCAGCAGTTTACGGGACAGACACACTGAAGCTTTCTTT
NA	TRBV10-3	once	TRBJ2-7	CAISEVRTLAYEQYF	TGTGCCATCAGTGAGGTCCGGACACTTGCCTACGAGCAGTACTTC
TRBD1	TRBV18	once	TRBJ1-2	CASSPRTGGYGYTF	TGTGCCAGCTCACCTAGGACAGGGGGCTATGGCTACACCTTC
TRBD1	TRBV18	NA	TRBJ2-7	CASSPKAGGLSSYEQYF	TGTGCCAGCTCACCAAAGGCAGGGGGCCTCAGCTCCTACGAGCAGTACTTC
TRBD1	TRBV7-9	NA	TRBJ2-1	CASSTPDRGVKNEQFF	TGTGCCAGCAGCACCCCCGACAGGGGAGTAAAGAATGAGCAGTTCTTC
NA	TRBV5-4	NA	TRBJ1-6	CASSLDAQGLGSPLHF	TGTGCCAGCAGCTTGGATGCGCAGGGGCTGGGTTCACCCCTCCACTTT
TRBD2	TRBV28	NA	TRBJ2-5	CASSLRILAGHGETQYF	TGTGCCAGCAGTTTAAGGATCCTAGCGGGACACGGGGAGACCCAGTACTTC
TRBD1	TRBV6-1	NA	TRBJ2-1	CASRLGQASNEQFF	TGTGCCAGCAGGCTCGGACAGGCTTCAAATGAGCAGTTCTTC
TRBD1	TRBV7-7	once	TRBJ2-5	CASSPTGGGETQYF	TGTGCTAGCAGCCCGACAGGGGGCGGGGAGACCCAGTACTTC
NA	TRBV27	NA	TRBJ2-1	CASNAGQIYNEQFF	TGTGCCAGCAACGCGGGACAGATATACAATGAGCAGTTCTTC
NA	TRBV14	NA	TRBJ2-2	CASSQVQAGELFF	TGTGCCAGCAGCCAAGTTCAGGCCGGGGAGCTGTTTTTT
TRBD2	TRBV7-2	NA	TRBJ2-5	CASTFQRGEEETQYF	TGTGCCAGCACCTTTCAGCGGGGGGAGGAAGAGACCCAGTACTTC
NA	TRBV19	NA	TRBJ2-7	CASSATGFEQYF	TGTGCCAGTAGTGCTACAGGTTTCGAGCAGTACTTC
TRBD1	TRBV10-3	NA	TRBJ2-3	CAIDRGQGDTQYF	TGTGCCATTGACAGGGGGCAAGGAGATACGCAGTATTTT
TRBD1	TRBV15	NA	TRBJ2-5	CATSRGSGQGINPQYF	TGTGCCACCAGCAGAGGAAGCGGACAGGGGATAAATCCCCAGTACTTC
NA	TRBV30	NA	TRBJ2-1	CAWRNSNEQFF	TGTGCCTGGAGAAATAGCAATGAGCAGTTCTTC
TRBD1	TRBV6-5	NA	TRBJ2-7	CASSYTPRQGINEQYF	TGTGCCAGCAGTTACACTCCGAGACAGGGGATAAACGAGCAGTACTTC
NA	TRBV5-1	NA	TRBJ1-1	CASSWKTEAGEAFF	TGCGCCAGCAGCTGGAAGACAGAAGCAGGTGAAGCTTTCTTT
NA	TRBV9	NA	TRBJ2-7	CASSPSHEGEQYF	TGTGCCAGCAGCCCCTCACACGAGGGCGAGCAGTACTTC
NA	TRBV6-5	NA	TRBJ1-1	CASSYPQGTEAFF	TGTGCCAGCAGTTACCCCCAGGGCACTGAAGCTTTCTTT
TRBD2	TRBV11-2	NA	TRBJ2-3	CASSWGGLAGGGSTDTQYF	TGTGCCAGCAGCTGGGGGGGACTAGCGGGGGGAGGTAGCACAGATACGCAGTATTTT
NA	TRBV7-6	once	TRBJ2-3	CASSLKHTQYF	TGTGCCAGCAGCCTAAAGCATACGCAGTATTTT
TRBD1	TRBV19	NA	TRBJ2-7	CASSIGTGGNEQYF	TGTGCCAGTAGTATAGGGACAGGGGGCAACGAGCAGTACTTC
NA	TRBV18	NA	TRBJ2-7	CASSPASYEQYF	TGTGCCAGCTCACCGGCCTCCTACGAGCAGTACTTC
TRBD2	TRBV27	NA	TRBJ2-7	CASSPTGLVLREQYF	TGTGCCAGCAGCCCAACGGGACTAGTTCTGAGAGAGCAGTACTTC
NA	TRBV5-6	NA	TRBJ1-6	CASSFPGIDSPLHF	TGTGCCAGCAGCTTTCCGGGGATAGATTCACCCCTCCACTTT